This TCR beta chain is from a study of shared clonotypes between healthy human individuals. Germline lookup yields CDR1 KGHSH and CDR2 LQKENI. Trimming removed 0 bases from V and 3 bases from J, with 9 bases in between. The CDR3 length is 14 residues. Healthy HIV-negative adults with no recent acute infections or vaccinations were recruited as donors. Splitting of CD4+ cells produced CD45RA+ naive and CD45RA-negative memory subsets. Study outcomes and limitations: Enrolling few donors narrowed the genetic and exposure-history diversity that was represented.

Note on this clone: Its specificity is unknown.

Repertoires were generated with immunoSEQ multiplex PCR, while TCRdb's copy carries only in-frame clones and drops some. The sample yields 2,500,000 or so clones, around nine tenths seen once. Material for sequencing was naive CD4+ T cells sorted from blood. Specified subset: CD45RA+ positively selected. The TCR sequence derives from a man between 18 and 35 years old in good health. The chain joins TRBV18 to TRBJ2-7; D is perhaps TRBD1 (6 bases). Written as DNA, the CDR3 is TGTGCCAGCTCACCACCGGGGGCGCACTACGAGCAGTACTTC. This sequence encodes CASSPPGAHYEQYF.